The sequence of this TCR beta chain was determined in a study of T cell responses to AZD1222 COVID-19 vaccine. General study points: Mostly white British, mostly female donors; authors suggested clonal diversity may be underestimated.

Comment on this clone: What it binds is not known.

The CDR3 totals 14 residues. The germline gives CDR1 SGHRS, CDR2 YFSETQ. With 0 bases clipped from V and 5 bases from J, the junction kept 1 base outside the gene matches. This table comes from immunoSEQ multiplex PCR, and its TCRdb copy is limited to in-frame clones, with some not included. The sample lists about 60,000 clones, approximately 89% seen once, with roughly 19% in the top ten. This specimen was peripheral blood, taken on day 0 of MenACWY control vaccination. V is TRBV5-1 and J is TRBJ2-1, with 8 bases identical to TRBD1. The TCR sequence derives from an adult in good health. The CDR3 loop is CASSLGTGNNEQFF. The CDR3 DNA reads TGCGCCAGCAGCTTGGGGACAGGGAACAATGAGCAGTTCTTC.